This TCR beta chain was documented in a study of T cells after yellow fever vaccination (dated by TCRdb to between 2017 and 2020). About the full investigation: The SMART-Seq v4 Ultra Low Input RNA kit was used to prepare libraries from fractions with low cell numbers. Blood was collected at multiple timepoints before and after primary and secondary immunization, and bulk PBMC replicates and cell subsets were isolated. Bulk TCR alpha and beta repertoires were sequenced longitudinally to track T-cell clones before and after primary and booster YFV17D yellow fever vaccination. Two healthy male donors made up the cohort, one aged 18 to 30 years and the other aged 30 to 40 years. Paper-wide results and their limitations: Compared with the primary T-cell response, the secondary T-cell response was weaker but faster, peaking on day 5 rather than day 15. Most clones expanded after primary vaccination (approximately 95% of CD4 and around nine tenths of CD8) were re-detected after the booster, suggesting that broad memory maintenance occurred. Only two donors were included in the study, so the extent to which the findings can be generalized is limited. A small share of clonotypes occurred in both CD4 and CD8 compartments, likely arising from convergent recombination. FACS-sorted repertoires could contain abundant contaminating clonotypes from the bulk population, so computational filtering was required.

The meaning of the sample's treatment or condition label: live attenuated yellow fever vaccine strain. PBMCs were isolated from peripheral blood using a standard Ficoll-Paque protocol. CD4 and CD8 T-cell fractions were isolated with Dynabeads CD4 and CD8 positive selection kits. RNA was extracted with TriZol from bulk PBMCs, CD4 and CD8 fractions, and dextramer-positive and dextramer-negative fractions. A distance of 14 bases separates the germline ends of V and J, which lose 3 bases and 5 bases respectively. As encoded in the germline V gene, CDR1 is SGHRS while CDR2 is YFSETQ. The CDR3 has 14 amino acids, counting the end cysteine and phenylalanine. Solely the CDR3 DNA is kept, with 42 bases framed from the first base. This clonotype was seen ten or more times. Its antigen specificity is not known. The record has no base qualities; no much larger clone is one base away. TCR cDNA was synthesized by 5'RACE template switching, through which a universal primer site and unique molecular identifiers were introduced. Priming for cDNA synthesis came from both the TCR alpha and TCR beta constant segments. Library amplification used two PCR steps, and the second PCR step added sample barcodes and sequencing adapters. Sequencing of the libraries was done on either Illumina HiSeq 2500 (2x100 bp) or NovaSeq (2x150 bp). Regarding the original processing steps: MIGEC handled demultiplexing of reads and collapsing into UMI consensus sequences, while MiXCR performed V(D)J alignment. Using edgeR on replicate PBMC samples, clonotypes were called vaccine-responding if FDR was below 0.01 and the log2 fold change was above 5 up to day 15. Bulk clonotypes were assigned CD4 or CD8 identity according to which sequenced CD4 or CD8 repertoire held them at higher abundance. TCRdb redid the processing of the public reads, applying fastp at Q25 and MiXCR, and retained in-frame beta chains. Each record represents a unique CDR3 protein, reported with the most common genes and DNA among its rows. TCRdb, rather than the study authors, made the V and J calls. This sample holds some 110,000 distinct CDR3 sequences; about 7.2% were observed only once. The top ten hold roughly 2.8% of the sample.

The sequence came from a man aged 18 to 30 who received the YFV17D yellow fever vaccine. The V and J segments used are TRBV5-1 and TRBJ2-5; TRBD1 is perhaps the D gene, given 5 matching bases. Sequenced material: CD4+ T cells sorted from PBMCs, taken roughly 47 days after the first yellow fever vaccination. The nucleotide sequence reads as follows: TGCGCCAGCAGCTGGCTGGTGGGGCTGGAGACCCAGTACTTC. The translation is CASSWLVGLETQYF.